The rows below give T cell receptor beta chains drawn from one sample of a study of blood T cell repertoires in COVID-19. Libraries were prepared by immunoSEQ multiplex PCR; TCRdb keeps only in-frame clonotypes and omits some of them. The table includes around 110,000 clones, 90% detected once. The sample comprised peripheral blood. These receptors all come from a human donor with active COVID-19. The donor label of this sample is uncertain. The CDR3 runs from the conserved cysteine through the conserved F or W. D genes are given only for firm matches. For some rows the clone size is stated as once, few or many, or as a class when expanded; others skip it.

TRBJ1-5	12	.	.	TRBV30	CAWSVRGQPQHF	TGTGCCTGGAGTGTACGAGGACAGCCCCAGCATTTT
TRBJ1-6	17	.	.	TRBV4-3	CASSQDAGSSYNSPLHF	TGCGCCAGCAGCCAAGATGCGGGGAGCTCCTATAATTCACCCCTCCACTTT
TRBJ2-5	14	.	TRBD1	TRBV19	CASRDRGRQETQYF	TGTGCCAGCCGAGACAGGGGGCGTCAGGAGACCCAGTACTTC
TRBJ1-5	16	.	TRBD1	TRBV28	CASPPTPGQGFQPQHF	TGTGCCAGCCCACCCACTCCGGGACAGGGATTCCAGCCCCAGCATTTT
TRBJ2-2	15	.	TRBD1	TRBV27	CASSLRQGPVGELFF	TGTGCCAGCAGTCTCCGACAGGGGCCAGTCGGGGAGCTGTTTTTT
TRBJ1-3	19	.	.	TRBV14	CASSQLRGSTALSGNTIYF	TGTGCCAGCAGCCAATTAAGAGGGTCAACCGCTCTGAGTGGAAACACCATATATTTT
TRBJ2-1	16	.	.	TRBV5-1	CASSSGRMESDNEQFF	TGCGCCAGCAGCTCCGGAAGGATGGAGTCTGACAATGAGCAGTTCTTC
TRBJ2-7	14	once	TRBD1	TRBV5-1	CASSLAGQGSEQYF	TGCGCCAGCAGCTTGGCAGGACAGGGTTCCGAGCAGTACTTC
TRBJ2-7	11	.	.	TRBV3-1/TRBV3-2	CASSQSYEQYF	TGTGCCAGCAGCCAGAGCTACGAGCAGTACTTC
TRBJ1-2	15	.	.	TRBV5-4	CASSSLSGFFYGYTF	TGTGCCAGCAGCAGCTTGAGCGGGTTTTTCTATGGCTACACCTTC
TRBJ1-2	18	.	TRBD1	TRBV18	CASSPYRDRGRSNYGYTF	TGTGCCAGCTCACCGTACCGGGACAGGGGGCGCTCGAACTATGGCTACACCTTC
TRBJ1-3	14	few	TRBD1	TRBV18	CASSAGTEGNTIYF	TGTGCCAGCTCAGCCGGGACAGAAGGAAACACCATATATTTT
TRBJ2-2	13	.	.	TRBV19	CASSIRVTGELFF	TGTGCCAGTAGTATCCGGGTCACCGGGGAGCTGTTTTTT
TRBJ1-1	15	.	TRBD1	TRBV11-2	CASSLGTGYDTEAFF	TGTGCCAGCAGTCTCGGGACAGGGTACGACACTGAAGCTTTCTTT
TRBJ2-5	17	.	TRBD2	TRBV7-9	CASSLVTGLAGQETQYF	TGTGCCAGCAGCTTAGTAACGGGACTAGCGGGTCAAGAGACCCAGTACTTC
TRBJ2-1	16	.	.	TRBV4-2	CASSQDSWFSYNEQFF	TGTGCCAGCAGCCAAGATAGCTGGTTCTCCTACAATGAGCAGTTCTTC
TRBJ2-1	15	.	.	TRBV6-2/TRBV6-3	CASSSGGIWYNEQFF	TGTGCCAGCAGTTCAGGGGGGATTTGGTACAATGAGCAGTTCTTC
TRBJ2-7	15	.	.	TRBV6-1	CASSDQQVQGFEQYF	TGTGCCAGCAGTGATCAGCAGGTCCAGGGATTCGAGCAGTACTTC
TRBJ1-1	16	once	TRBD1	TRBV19	CASLRDRGMANTEAFF	TGTGCCAGTCTTAGGGACAGGGGGATGGCTAACACTGAAGCTTTCTTT
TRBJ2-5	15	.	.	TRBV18	CASSPPGHQDLGQYF	TGTGCCAGCTCACCACCGGGGCACCAAGATTTGGGCCAGTACTTC